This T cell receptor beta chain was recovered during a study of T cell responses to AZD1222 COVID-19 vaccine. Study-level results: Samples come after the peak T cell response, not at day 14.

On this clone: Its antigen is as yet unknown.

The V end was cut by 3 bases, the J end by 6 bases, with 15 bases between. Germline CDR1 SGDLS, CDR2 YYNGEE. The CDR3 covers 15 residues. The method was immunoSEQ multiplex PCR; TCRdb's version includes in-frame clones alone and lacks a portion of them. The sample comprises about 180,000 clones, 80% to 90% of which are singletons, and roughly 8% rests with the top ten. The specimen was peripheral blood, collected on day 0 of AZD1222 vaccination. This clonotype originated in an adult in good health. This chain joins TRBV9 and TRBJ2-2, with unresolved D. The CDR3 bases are TGTGCCAGCAGCGCATCACAGTTAGCTTCCGGGGAGCTGTTTTTT. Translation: CASSASQLASGELFF.